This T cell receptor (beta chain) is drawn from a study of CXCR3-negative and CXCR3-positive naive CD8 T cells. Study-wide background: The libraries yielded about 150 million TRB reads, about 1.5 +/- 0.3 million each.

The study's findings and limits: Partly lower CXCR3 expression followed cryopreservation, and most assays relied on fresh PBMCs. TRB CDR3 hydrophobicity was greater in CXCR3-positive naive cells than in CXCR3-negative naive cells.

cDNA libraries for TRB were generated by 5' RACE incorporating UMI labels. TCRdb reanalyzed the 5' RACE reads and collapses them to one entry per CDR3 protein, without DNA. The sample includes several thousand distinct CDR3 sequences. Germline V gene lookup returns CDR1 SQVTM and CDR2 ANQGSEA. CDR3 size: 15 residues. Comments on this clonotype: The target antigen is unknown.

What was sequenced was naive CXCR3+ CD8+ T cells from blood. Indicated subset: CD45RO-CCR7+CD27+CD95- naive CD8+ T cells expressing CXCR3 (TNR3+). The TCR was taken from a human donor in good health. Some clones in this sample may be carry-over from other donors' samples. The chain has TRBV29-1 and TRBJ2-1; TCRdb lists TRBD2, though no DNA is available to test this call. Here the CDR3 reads CSVDGLAGAYNEQFF.